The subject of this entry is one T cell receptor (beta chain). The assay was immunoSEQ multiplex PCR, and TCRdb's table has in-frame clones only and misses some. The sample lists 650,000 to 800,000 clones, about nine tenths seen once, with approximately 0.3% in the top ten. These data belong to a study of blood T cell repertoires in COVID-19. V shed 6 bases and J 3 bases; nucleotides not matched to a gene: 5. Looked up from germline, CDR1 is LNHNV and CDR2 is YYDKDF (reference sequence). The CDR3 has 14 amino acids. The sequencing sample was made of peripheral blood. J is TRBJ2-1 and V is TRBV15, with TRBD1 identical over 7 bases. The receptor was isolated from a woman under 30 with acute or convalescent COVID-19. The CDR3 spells CATSQGTDYNEQFF. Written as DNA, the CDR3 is TGTGCCACCAGTCAGGGGACAGACTACAATGAGCAGTTCTTC.